This TCR beta chain was sequenced during a study of CD8 T cells in Susac syndrome. The CDR3 is 14 residues long. V trimming: 10 bases; J trimming: 5 bases; junction bases outside the gene matches: 11. The germline CDR1 and CDR2 sequences are LNHDA and SQIVND (reference sequence). Random hexamers served to reverse transcribe about 0.5 to 1 ug RNA. TCRdb independently ran MiXCR on the immunoSEQ multiplex PCR reads; one entry per CDR3 protein. This sample has fewer than 150,000 distinct CDR3 sequences, with about 94% found just once. The clonotype was recovered from a human donor in good health. This chain uses TRBV19 with TRBJ2-7; TRBD2 matches 10 bases. Specimen: CD8+ T cells from PBMCs. The CDR3 here is CATQSGRATDEQYF. The CDR3, as DNA: TGTGCCACTCAGAGCGGGAGGGCCACCGACGAGCAGTACTTC.